Below, 9 T cell receptor beta chains from the same sample are listed, as sequenced in a study of blood T cell repertoires in COVID-19. The table came from immunoSEQ multiplex PCR; TCRdb's copy has only in-frame clones and leaves some out. In the table there are approximately 450,000 clones, 75% to 90% of which are singletons. Input material: PBMCs or T cells enriched from blood (not recorded which). Receptors were obtained from a man aged 25-45 years who had recovered from COVID-19.

This rearrangement joins TRBV28 to TRBJ2-3, with 10 bases fitting TRBD2. Germline V CDR1 and CDR2: MDHEN, SYDVKM. There are 16 residues in the CDR3. The junction had 8 bases not matched to a gene; V was cut back by 3 bases and J by 5 bases. The CDR3 DNA reads TGTGCCAGCAGTTTGGATCAAGCGGGAGGGCGAGATACGCAGTATTTT. It specifies CASSLDQAGGRDTQYF.

The J gene is TRBJ1-3, the V gene TRBV19; 9 bases map to TRBD1. Germline CDR1 LNHDA, CDR2 SQIVND (reference sequence). There are 18 residues in the CDR3. The V and J ends lost 3 bases and 7 bases, in that order; junction bases with no gene match: 16. The CDR3 is CASSMEGPGQGMVNTIYF. Written as DNA, the CDR3 is TGTGCCAGTAGTATGGAGGGGCCGGGACAGGGTATGGTCAACACCATATATTTT.

The rearrangement links TRBV27 to TRBJ1-5, with 7 bases fitting TRBD1. V was pared by 2 bases and J by 5 bases, with 3 bases of the junction left unmatched. The CDR3 contains 14 residues. Germline CDR1 is MNHEY and CDR2 is SMNVEV (reference sequence). CDR3 nucleotide sequence: TGTGCCAGCAGTTTAAGGGGGCTAGATCAGCCCCAGCATTTT. Its protein product is CASSLRGLDQPQHF.

This clone was detected only once. Written as DNA, the CDR3 is TGTGCCAGCAGTTACCTACCGGAGGGGGCCTATGAGCAGTTCTTC. Protein: CASSYLPEGAYEQFF. The chain employs TRBV11-2 and TRBJ2-1, with D possibly TRBD1 on 7 matching bases. The CDR3 spans 15 residues. Germline values: CDR1 SGHAT, CDR2 FQNNGV. The V gene lost 6 bases and the J gene lost 8 bases, with 20 bases spanning the gap. Drawing the rest from reference TRBV11-2 and TRBJ2-1, the complete variable domain is EAGVAQSPRYKIIEKRQSVAFWCNPISGHATLYWYQQILGQGPKLLIQFQNNGVVDDSQLPKDRFSAERLKGVDSTLKIQPAKLEDSAVYLCASSYLPEGAYEQFFGPGTRLTVL.

The chain recombines TRBV28 with TRBJ2-3; 8 bases fit TRBD2. The CDR3 runs 16 residues. Germline trimming cut 6 bases from V and 1 base from J; bases unmatched to any gene: 9. Germline V gene lookup returns CDR1 MDHEN and CDR2 SYDVKM. The CDR3 DNA reads TGTGCCAGCAGGCTAGCGGGCAACCTAGGCACAGATACGCAGTATTTT. Translating gives CASRLAGNLGTDTQYF.

This chain joins TRBV19 and TRBJ2-3, with 12 nucleotides matching TRBD2. The CDR3 is 17 residues long. The trim removed 3 bases at V and 2 bases at J, leaving 6 bases unmatched. The germline V gene has CDR1 LNHDA and CDR2 SQIVND (reference sequence). DNA of the CDR3: TGTGCCAGTAGTATCCGCCTAGCGGGAGGGTACACAGATACGCAGTATTTT. This sequence encodes CASSIRLAGGYTDTQYF.

J is TRBJ2-1 and V is TRBV6-5, with D possibly being TRBD2 (6 bases). V dropped 9 bases and J dropped 9 bases, with 21 bases sitting between them. Germline assignment: CDR1 MNHEY and CDR2 SVGAGI. The CDR3 spans 14 residues. The CDR3 spells CASTRESRFGEQFF. For the CDR3, the DNA is TGTGCCAGTACCCGGGAGTCTAGGTTTGGTGAGCAGTTCTTC.

This clone was found a few times. At the DNA level, this CDR3 is encoded by other sequences in the same sample as well. The rearrangement links TRBV5-6 to TRBJ1-2; tentatively, D is TRBD1 (5 bases). This CDR3 spans 14 amino acids. V lost 1 base to trimming and J lost 0 bases, with 7 bases between them. Germline assignment: CDR1 SGHDT and CDR2 YYEEEE. CDR3 region: CASSLTGTNYGYTF. The CDR3 nucleotides read TGTGCCAGCAGCTTGACAGGTACTAACTATGGCTACACCTTC.

The rearrangement joins TRBV3-1 (or the pseudogene TRBV3-2) to TRBJ1-5, with D hard to call. Germline values: CDR1 LGHDT, CDR2 YNNKEL (reference sequence). CDR3 length: 17 residues. Trimming took 0 bases from V and 3 from J, leaving 15 bases between them. In DNA, the CDR3 is TGTGCCAGCAGCCAAGATTGGTCCCCCGGAGACAATCAGCCCCAGCATTTT. Amino acids: CASSQDWSPGDNQPQHF.